The next 21 T cell receptor beta chains were all read from a single sample in a study of blood T cell repertoires in COVID-19. Using immunoSEQ multiplex PCR, the repertoire was profiled, and TCRdb retains in-frame clones only, with some absent. The table records 200,000 to 250,000 clones, about 85% of them present only once. Sample: peripheral blood. The origin of the receptors is a man in his late teens or twenties with active or convalescent COVID-19.

This rearrangement joins TRBV14 to TRBJ2-1; 9 nucleotides agree with TRBD2. Germline V gene lookup returns CDR1 SGHDN and CDR2 FVKESK. Trimming removed 2 bases from V and 7 bases from J; junction bases left unmatched: 15. There are 18 residues in the CDR3. Here the CDR3 reads CASSQQHGTSPKGNEQFF. The CDR3 region has the DNA TGTGCCAGCAGCCAACAGCACGGGACTAGCCCAAAAGGGAATGAGCAGTTCTTC.

The chain links TRBV27 to TRBJ1-2, with D unclear. Germline V gene data show CDR1 as MNHEY and CDR2 as SMNVEV (reference sequence). V was shortened by 2 bases and J by 3 bases, with 10 bases between the two germline ends. This CDR3 spans 14 amino acids. The CDR3 spells CASSLAGSDYGYTF. The DNA of the CDR3 is TGTGCCAGCAGTTTAGCGGGTTCGGACTATGGCTACACCTTC.

V and J are TRBV25-1 and TRBJ1-1; 8 bases agree with TRBD1. Germline trimming cut 5 bases from V and 4 bases from J; bases unmatched to any gene: 9. Per germline, CDR1 MGHDK and CDR2 SYGVNS. This CDR3 is 15 amino acids long. As DNA, the CDR3 is TGTGCCAGCAGTAACCACCGGGACAGGTTCACTGAAGCTTTCTTT. This sequence encodes CASSNHRDRFTEAFF.

CDR3 residues: CASRTSNEQFF. The CDR3, as DNA: TGTGCCAGCAGAACTTCAAATGAGCAGTTCTTC. The gene calls are TRBV6-5 and TRBJ2-1; no reliable D call. The CDR3 is 11 residues long. Trimming pared 6 bases from V and 7 bases from J, leaving 7 bases between. Germline loops: CDR1 MNHEY, CDR2 SVGAGI.

This clone was found once. The rearrangement links TRBV4-3 to TRBJ2-3, with 10 bases fitting TRBD2. In germline, CDR1 is LGHNA, CDR2 YSLEER. CDR3 length: 17 residues. The junction had 5 bases not matched to a gene; V was cut back by 2 bases and J by 0 bases. This CDR3 reads CASSQPLAGASTDTQYF. The CDR3 DNA reads as TGCGCCAGCAGCCAACCGCTAGCGGGGGCTAGCACAGATACGCAGTATTTT.

The chain links TRBV5-1 to TRBJ2-7, with 11 bases lining up with TRBD2. Per the germline V gene, CDR1 is SGHRS and CDR2 is YFSETQ. This CDR3 is 15 amino acids long. V was clipped by 3 bases and J by 2 bases; unmatched bases: 4. CDR3 DNA: TGCGCCAGCAGCTCCCGGACTAGCGGGCCCTACGAGCAGTACTTC. Residues: CASSSRTSGPYEQYF.

J is TRBJ1-5 and V is TRBV6-6; 7 bases map to TRBD1. The V gene's germline CDR1 is MNHNY and CDR2 SVGAGI (reference sequence). The CDR3 contains 12 residues. The ends lost 10 bases at V and 9 bases at J; junction bases unmatched: 9. CDR3 region: CATGQGGGPQHF. The CDR3 DNA is TGTGCCACGGGCCAGGGGGGCGGGCCCCAGCATTTT.

The gene calls are TRBV5-1 and TRBJ2-5; D is perhaps TRBD1 (6 bases). V was shortened by 3 bases and J by 5 bases, with 14 bases between the two germline ends. This CDR3 has 14 amino acids. Germline CDR1 reads SGHRS; CDR2 reads YFSETQ. The DNA of the CDR3 is TGCGCCAGCAGCTCGGGACAACCCGGGGAGACCCAGTACTTC. Residues: CASSSGQPGETQYF.

This clone has just a few counts. The J gene is TRBJ1-1, the V gene TRBV11-3, with D perhaps TRBD1 (6 bases). Trimming left V 5 bases short and J 2 bases short, with 15 bases between. Per the germline V gene, CDR1 is SGHNT and CDR2 is YENEEA. CDR3 length equals 15 residues. In DNA, the CDR3 is TGTGCCAGCAGCCAGTCCCCAGGGGCCAACACTGAAGCTTTCTTT. Amino acids: CASSQSPGANTEAFF.

The chain combines TRBV30 with TRBJ1-4; no clear D gene. The CDR3 covers 12 residues. V lost 6 bases, J lost 3 bases, and 8 bases lay in between. Germline V gene lookup returns CDR1 GTSNPN and CDR2 SVGIG (reference sequence). The CDR3 coding sequence is TGTGCCTGTAGACATTCTAATGAAAAACTGTTTTTT. Its protein is CACRHSNEKLFF. Together with reference TRBV30 and TRBJ1-4, the CDR3 gives the full variable domain: SQTIHQWPATLVQPVGSPLSLECTVEGTSNPNLYWYRQAAGRGLQLLFYSVGIGQISSEVPQNLSASRPQDRQFILSSKKLLLSDSGFYLCACRHSNEKLFFGSGTQLSVL.

The rearrangement uses TRBV5-6 and TRBJ2-7, with D perhaps TRBD2 (5 bases). This CDR3 is 14 amino acids long. CDR1 and CDR2 (germline): SGHDT, YYEEEE. V lost 2 bases and J lost 5, with 14 bases in between. DNA for the CDR3: TGTGCCAGCAGCTTTGGCACGGGATACAACGAGCAGTACTTC. This translates into CASSFGTGYNEQYF.

This chain joins TRBV11-2 and TRBJ1-2, with no clear D. The CDR3 consists of 14 residues. With 0 bases removed from V and 4 bases from J, the gap between germline ends came to 9 bases. Germline V gene sequence: CDR1 SGHAT, CDR2 FQNNGV. The CDR3 DNA is TGTGCCAGCAGCTTAGAGTTCGGGTCCTATGGCTACACCTTC. Its protein product is CASSLEFGSYGYTF.

The rearrangement links TRBV18 to TRBJ2-7, with D hard to call. V lost 2 bases, J lost 9 bases, and 14 bases lay in between. The germline gives CDR1 KGHSH, CDR2 LQKENI. There are 13 residues in the CDR3. The DNA for the CDR3 is TGTGCCAGCTCACCAGCTTTTCAGGCTTTGCAGTACTTC. Translated, it gives CASSPAFQALQYF. The whole variable domain, remainder taken from reference TRBV18 and TRBJ2-7, is NAGVMQNPRHLVRRRGQEARLRCSPMKGHSHVYWYRQLPEEGLKFMVYLQKENIIDESGMPKERFSAEFPKEGPSILRIQQVVRGDSAAYFCASSPAFQALQYFGPGTRLTVT.

V usage is TRBV7-9 and J usage is TRBJ2-3; 9 bases map to TRBD1. Germline V CDR1 and CDR2: SEHNR, FQNEAQ (reference sequence). V dropped 5 bases and J dropped 0; count of bases not matched to a gene: 15. The CDR3 extends over 19 amino acids. CDR3 coding DNA: TGTGCCAGCAGCCCTTTTTGGGGGGCCGGGACAGGGAGCACAGATACGCAGTATTTT. Amino acid sequence: CASSPFWGAGTGSTDTQYF.

This chain connects TRBV11-1 to TRBJ1-2, with TRBD1 matching over 10 bases. J lost 4 bases, V lost 7 bases, and 9 bases had no gene match. The CDR3 sequence is 15 residues long. Germline CDR1 SGHAT, CDR2 FQDESV (reference sequence). Here the CDR3 DNA reads TGTGCCAGCACCCTAGACAGGGGGCATGGCTATGGCTACACCTTC. This sequence encodes CASTLDRGHGYGYTF.

V gene TRBV19 combines with J gene TRBJ1-5; 8 bases line up with TRBD1. V lost 8 bases and J lost 5; bases outside the gene matches: 8. Germline V gene sequence: CDR1 LNHDA, CDR2 SQIVND (reference sequence). The CDR3 runs 14 residues. CDR3 in amino acids: CASAKETGDQPQHF. CDR3 coding DNA: TGTGCCAGTGCAAAGGAGACAGGGGATCAGCCCCAGCATTTT.

Here the CDR3 reads CASSEAARGPDEQFF. CDR3 nucleotides: TGTGCCAGCAGTGAAGCGGCGCGAGGCCCCGATGAGCAGTTCTTC. V and J are TRBV6-1 and TRBJ2-1; the D is unclear. Trimming pared 0 bases from V and 8 bases from J, leaving 14 bases between. Germline-derived CDR1 and CDR2 are MNHNS and SASEGT. The CDR3 consists of 15 residues.

The gene calls are TRBV5-1 and TRBJ1-3, with 11 nucleotides matching TRBD1. Germline V gene lookup returns CDR1 SGHRS and CDR2 YFSETQ. V was clipped by 4 bases and J by 8 bases; unmatched bases: 11. The CDR3 sequence is 16 residues long. The CDR3 DNA reads as TGCGCCAGCAGCCTATTAGGGACAGGGGGACCGGACACCATATATTTT. As protein: CASSLLGTGGPDTIYF.

The genes are TRBV6-1 and TRBJ1-1; a possible D gene is TRBD1 (6 bases). Germline V gene data show CDR1 as MNHNS and CDR2 as SASEGT. The germline V and J ends were trimmed by 3 bases and 1 base, with 18 bases remaining between them. The CDR3 totals 17 residues. As DNA, the CDR3 is TGTGCCAGCAGTGAGCCTTACCTTGGACAGACGAACACTGAAGCTTTCTTT. Encoded protein: CASSEPYLGQTNTEAFF.

The chain recombines TRBV5-1 with TRBJ1-1; possibly TRBD1 for D (6 bases). With 4 bases removed from V and 0 bases from J, the gap between germline ends came to 10 bases. CDR1 and CDR2 from the germline V gene are SGHRS and YFSETQ. This CDR3 has 14 amino acids. This CDR3 is CASSKGTMNTEAFF. CDR3 DNA sequence: TGCGCCAGCAGCAAGGGGACAATGAACACTGAAGCTTTCTTT.

The chain uses TRBV9 and TRBJ2-7; 7 bases line up with TRBD1. Losses at the gene ends were 1 base for V and 1 base for J; bases not matched to a gene: 5. The CDR3 length is 15 residues. Germline CDR1 SGDLS, CDR2 YYNGEE. The CDR3 bases are TGTGCCAGCAGCGTACAATGGGACAGTTCCTACGAGCAGTACTTC. Translating gives CASSVQWDSSYEQYF.